Below, 31 T cell receptor beta chains from the same sample are listed, as sequenced in a study of monozygotic twins with inflammatory bowel disease. One entry per CDR3 protein, without DNA, is what TCRdb gives after re-calling the 5' RACE reads. The record lists 440,000 or so distinct CDR3 sequences, of which the ten most abundant hold around 2.3%. Sequencing was done on a sample of blood. The receptors derive from a human donor with ulcerative colitis or Crohn's disease, or a healthy co-twin of an affected twin (not recorded which).

This chain joins TRBV5-4 and TRBJ2-1. Germline V gene data show CDR1 as SGHNT and CDR2 as YYREEE (reference sequence). This CDR3 spans 14 amino acids. CDR3 region: CASSLHGSYNEQFF.

V and J are TRBV12-3 or TRBV12-4 and TRBJ1-1; TCRdb designates TRBD1, a call that cannot be tested without DNA. The CDR3 contains 13 residues. The CDR3 protein is CASVSGWDTEAFF.

The J gene is TRBJ1-5, the V gene TRBV18; the D gene TCRdb calls, TRBD1, cannot be checked with no DNA. CDR1 is KGHSH, CDR2 LQKENI, per germline. CDR3 size: 17 residues. CDR3 sequence reads: CASSPQMGQGPYQPQHF.

The V call is TRBV6-5, the J call TRBJ2-1; TCRdb selects TRBD2, and the lack of DNA leaves this call unchecked. From germline, CDR1 is MNHEY and CDR2 SVGAGI. This CDR3 contains 15 residues. The CDR3 spells CASSYSSGAYNEQFF.

The chain has TRBV20-1 and TRBJ1-1. Per germline, CDR1 DFQATT and CDR2 SNEGSKA (reference sequence). The CDR3 extends over 12 amino acids. CDR3 protein: CSARTLNTEAFF.

The chain joins TRBV5-1 to TRBJ2-7; TCRdb's D call, TRBD2, is unchecked because there is no DNA. The CDR3 is made up of 18 amino acids. Germline assignment: CDR1 SGHRS and CDR2 YFSETQ. The CDR3: CASSLGVGRGNIRDEQYF.

The chain joins TRBV21-1 to TRBJ2-3; TCRdb names TRBD1, which stays unverified in the absence of DNA. TRBV21-1 is recorded as a pseudogene. The length of the CDR3 is 14 residues. The CDR3 sequence is CASSKARQGGTQYF.

CDR3: CASSLSLGAKNIQYF. The chain has TRBV12-3 or TRBV12-4 and TRBJ2-4. The CDR3 runs to 15 residues.

This chain connects TRBV6-1 to TRBJ2-7; TCRdb's assignment of TRBD2 cannot be checked, as there is no DNA. Germline CDR1 is MNHNS and CDR2 is SASEGT. This CDR3 contains 19 residues. CDR3 sequence reads: CATKGQTSGRTLSSYEQYF.

V gene TRBV11-2 combines with J gene TRBJ2-3; TCRdb gives TRBD1 as the D gene, but with no DNA this cannot be confirmed. The CDR3 sequence is 15 residues long. Germline V gives CDR1 SGHAT, CDR2 FQNNGV. The CDR3 here is CASSPGRDFTDTQYF.

The chain links TRBV24-1 to TRBJ2-3; no DNA is available, so the TRBD1 call from TCRdb remains unchecked. Germline lookup yields CDR1 KGHDR and CDR2 SFDVKD. This CDR3 comprises 18 residues. CDR3 loop: CATSDFRDRGPGTDTQYF.

The V and J genes are TRBV5-1 and TRBJ1-5; TCRdb's D call, TRBD1, is unchecked because there is no DNA. The CDR3 spans 17 residues. The germline V gene encodes CDR1 SGHRS and CDR2 YFSETQ. The CDR3 sequence: CASSARDRPNSNQPQHF.

CDR3: CASSGQGIINYGYTF. The V and J genes are TRBV7-2 and TRBJ1-2; TCRdb outputs TRBD1, but without DNA this stays unchecked. Germline values: CDR1 SGHTA, CDR2 FQGNSA. This CDR3 is built from 15 residues.

The chain links TRBV5-1 to TRBJ2-5; the TRBD1 assignment by TCRdb is unverifiable without DNA. The CDR3 has 13 amino acids. CDR1 SGHRS and CDR2 YFSETQ come from the germline V gene. The CDR3 sequence: CASTGQIQETQYF. Combining the CDR3 with reference TRBV5-1 and TRBJ2-5 gives the whole variable domain KAGVTQTPRYLIKTRGQQVTLSCSPISGHRSVSWYQQTPGQGLQFLFEYFSETQRNKGNFPGRFSGRQFSNSRSEMNVSTLELGDSALYLCASTGQIQETQYFGPGTRLLVL.

This rearrangement joins TRBV10-3 to TRBJ2-2; TCRdb returns TRBD1, unconfirmable since there is no DNA. Germline V gene lookup returns CDR1 ENHRY and CDR2 SYGVKD. CDR3 length equals 14 residues. The CDR3 sequence is CAIRLDTSAGELFF.

V and J are TRBV5-5 and TRBJ2-2; TCRdb outputs TRBD2, but without DNA this stays unchecked. The V gene's germline CDR1 is SGHKS and CDR2 YYEKEE (reference sequence). The CDR3 consists of 16 residues. The CDR3 here is CASSSGLAGGADELFF. The full variable domain, in which reference TRBV5-5 and TRBJ2-2 provide the parts outside the CDR3, is DAGVTQSPTHLIKTRGQQVTLRCSPISGHKSVSWYQQVLGQGPQFIFQYYEKEERGRGNFPDRFSARQFPNYSSELNVNALLLGDSALYLCASSSGLAGGADELFFGEGSRLTVL.

The chain combines TRBV7-2 with TRBJ1-2. Germline CDR1 and CDR2: SGHTA and FQGNSA. This CDR3 comprises 12 residues. The CDR3 loop is CASSLDWGGYTF. The full variable domain, completed using reference TRBV7-2 and TRBJ1-2, is GAGVSQSPSNKVTEKGKDVELRCDPISGHTALYWYRQSLGQGLEFLIYFQGNSAPDKSGLPSDRFSAERTGGSVSTLTIQRTQQEDSAVYLCASSLDWGGYTFGSGTRLTVV.

The genes are TRBV3-1 and TRBJ2-7; absent DNA, TCRdb's TRBD1 call cannot be checked. The CDR3 extends over 13 amino acids. The germline V gene encodes CDR1 LGHDT and CDR2 YNNKEL (reference sequence). The CDR3 sequence is CASSQVTGHEQYF.

CDR3: CASRGEVKQYF. The chain links TRBV6-5 to TRBJ2-3; lacking DNA, the TRBD2 call made by TCRdb goes unchecked. Germline CDR1 reads MNHEY; CDR2 reads SVGAGI. CDR3 length equals 11 residues.

This rearrangement joins TRBV6-1 to TRBJ1-2. CDR1 is MNHNS, CDR2 SASEGT, per germline. CDR3 length: 14 amino acids. CDR3: CASSVDGSDYGYTF.

The chain carries TRBV12-3 or TRBV12-4 and TRBJ1-4. The CDR3 has 14 residues. Here the CDR3 reads CASSLITGNEKLFF.

The chain couples TRBV29-1 to TRBJ2-3. The CDR3 is made up of 11 amino acids. Germline CDR1 is SQVTM and CDR2 is ANQGSEA. The CDR3 region is CSVVVVDTQYF.

The rearrangement joins TRBV7-2 to TRBJ2-5; TCRdb calls TRBD2, which cannot be checked without DNA. The V gene's germline CDR1 is SGHTA and CDR2 FQGNSA. The CDR3 has 16 residues. The CDR3 loop reads CASSKTSGRSGETQYF.

The J gene is TRBJ2-1, the V gene TRBV3-1; TCRdb reports TRBD2, a call that lacks DNA to check it against. There are 17 residues in the CDR3. CDR1 is LGHDT and CDR2 is YNNKEL in the germline V gene (reference sequence). This chain's CDR3 is CASSQDFASGLYNEQFF.

V and J are TRBV5-5 and TRBJ1-1. The germline gives CDR1 SGHKS, CDR2 YYEKEE (reference sequence). The CDR3 loop spans 12 amino acids. The CDR3 here is CASSFVLTEAFF.

The chain employs TRBV12-3 or TRBV12-4 and TRBJ2-1; TCRdb calls TRBD2, which cannot be checked without DNA. The CDR3 totals 12 residues. CDR3 region: CASTGLAGGEFF.

V usage is TRBV5-6 and J usage is TRBJ1-1; TCRdb's D gene call, TRBD1, goes unchecked for lack of DNA. The CDR3 contains 16 residues. Germline CDR1 reads SGHDT; CDR2 reads YYEEEE. The CDR3 reads CASSRGQGPVNTEAFF.

The rearrangement uses TRBV3-1 and TRBJ1-5; TCRdb gives TRBD1 as the D gene, but with no DNA this cannot be confirmed. Germline CDR1 is LGHDT and CDR2 is YNNKEL (reference sequence). CDR3 size: 14 residues. CDR3 residues: CASSQQGFNQPQHF.

The chain combines TRBV2 with TRBJ2-7; TCRdb selects TRBD2, and the lack of DNA leaves this call unchecked. The CDR3 is made up of 15 amino acids. Per the germline V gene, CDR1 is SNHLY and CDR2 is FYNNEI. The CDR3 spells CASTVAGGISYEQYF.

The genes are TRBV5-1 and TRBJ2-2; TCRdb lists TRBD1, though no DNA is available to test this call. From germline, CDR1 is SGHRS and CDR2 YFSETQ. The CDR3 has 17 residues. The CDR3 protein is CASSLARGAYHTGELFF.

The V and J genes are TRBV6-5 and TRBJ1-2. The V gene's germline CDR1 is MNHEY and CDR2 SVGAGI. The CDR3 runs 13 residues. The CDR3 protein is CASSPQGNNGYTF.